A selection of T cell receptor beta chains follows, all from one sample in a study of blood T cell repertoires in COVID-19. Produced via immunoSEQ multiplex PCR; TCRdb's table is partial and in-frame only. The repertoire holds about 280,000 clones, about nine tenths seen once, with roughly 2.1% in the top ten. Sequencing used peripheral blood. The source is a man aged 50 to 59 with acute or convalescent COVID-19. Each CDR3 is given with its conserved first and last residue. D genes are given only for firm matches. Not every row has a clone size; where given, it reads once, few, many or a size class.

v_gene: TRBV6-1
d_gene: NA
j_gene: TRBJ2-3
abundance: NA
CDR3nt: TGTGCCAGCAGTCCCGGGACACAACTTCCGGGGTATTTT
CDR3aa: CASSPGTQLPGYF

v_gene: TRBV9
d_gene: TRBD1
j_gene: TRBJ1-6
abundance: NA
CDR3nt: TGTGCCAGCAGCGTAGCAGGGGGCGATGGTTCACCCCTCCACTTT
CDR3aa: CASSVAGGDGSPLHF

v_gene: TRBV18
d_gene: NA
j_gene: TRBJ2-5
abundance: NA
CDR3nt: TGTGCCAGCTCACCCTTCGGGACTGGCGAAGAGACCCAGTACTTC
CDR3aa: CASSPFGTGEETQYF

v_gene: TRBV19
d_gene: NA
j_gene: TRBJ1-5
abundance: once
CDR3nt: TGTGCCAGTAGAACTATCCTCGATAGCAATCAGCCCCAGCATTTT
CDR3aa: CASRTILDSNQPQHF

v_gene: TRBV6-6
d_gene: NA
j_gene: TRBJ1-5
abundance: NA
CDR3nt: TGTGCCAGCAACAGGCAAAATCAGCCCCAGCATTTT
CDR3aa: CASNRQNQPQHF

v_gene: TRBV18
d_gene: NA
j_gene: TRBJ2-7
abundance: NA
CDR3nt: TGTGCCAGCTCACCTTCCGCAGGTTACGAGCAGTACTTC
CDR3aa: CASSPSAGYEQYF

v_gene: TRBV10-1
d_gene: TRBD2
j_gene: TRBJ2-3
abundance: NA
CDR3nt: TGCGCCAGCAGTGAGAACAGCGGGGGGAAGTATACGCAGTATTTT
CDR3aa: CASSENSGGKYTQYF

v_gene: TRBV13
d_gene: NA
j_gene: TRBJ2-3
abundance: NA
CDR3nt: TGTGCCAGCAGCCCGAGGGCGACAGATACGCAGTATTTT
CDR3aa: CASSPRATDTQYF

v_gene: TRBV30
d_gene: NA
j_gene: TRBJ1-1
abundance: NA
CDR3nt: TGTGCCTGGACTTCCGCGAGGAACACTGAAGCTTTCTTT
CDR3aa: CAWTSARNTEAFF

v_gene: TRBV19
d_gene: NA
j_gene: TRBJ1-1
abundance: NA
CDR3nt: TGTGCCAGTAGTATGAGTAGCAGAGAAGCTTTCTTT
CDR3aa: CASSMSSREAFF